This T cell receptor (beta chain) comes out of a study of shared clonotypes between healthy human individuals. The overall study: Used for every donor were three CD4 naive, three CD4 memory, two CD8 naive and one CD8 memory plate.

The table came from immunoSEQ multiplex PCR; TCRdb's copy has only in-frame clones and leaves some out. The profile shows more than 1 million clones, approximately 80% of them singletons. Only Caucasian adults living in Nashville, Tennessee made up the donor group. Memory CD4+ cells were the fraction left after CD45RA+ naive selection. Whole-study results and caveats: All-four-donor shared clonotypes had higher generation probabilities than non-shared clonotypes did.

This CDR3 comprises 11 residues. The germline gives CDR1 DFQATT, CDR2 SNEGSKA (reference sequence). The V segment lost 6 bases and the J segment 8 bases; nucleotides outside the gene matches: 4. Points on this clone: Antigen specificity is unknown.

Sequenced material: memory CD4+ T cells from PBMCs. Specified subset: CD45RA-negative fraction. This clonotype was sampled from a man younger than 35 in good health. Some clones in this sample may be carry-over from other donors' samples. This chain uses TRBV20-1 with TRBJ1-2; 9 positions agree with TRBD1. The CDR3 is CSADRGEGYTF. CDR3 nucleotide sequence: TGCAGTGCAGACAGGGGGGAAGGCTACACCTTC.